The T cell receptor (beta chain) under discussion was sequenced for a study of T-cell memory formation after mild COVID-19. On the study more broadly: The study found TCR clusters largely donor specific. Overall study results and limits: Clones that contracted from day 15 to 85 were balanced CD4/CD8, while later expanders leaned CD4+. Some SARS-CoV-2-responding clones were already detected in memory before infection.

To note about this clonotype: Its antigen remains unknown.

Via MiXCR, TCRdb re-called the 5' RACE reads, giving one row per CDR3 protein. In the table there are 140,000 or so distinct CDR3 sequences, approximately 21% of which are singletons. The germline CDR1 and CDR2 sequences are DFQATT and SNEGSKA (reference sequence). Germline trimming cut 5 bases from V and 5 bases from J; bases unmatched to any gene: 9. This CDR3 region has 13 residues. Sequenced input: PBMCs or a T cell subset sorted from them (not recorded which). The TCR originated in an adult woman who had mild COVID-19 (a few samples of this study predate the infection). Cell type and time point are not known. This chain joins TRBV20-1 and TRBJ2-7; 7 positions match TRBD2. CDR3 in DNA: TGCAGTGCTCCCGTAGGCGGGAGCCACGAGCAGTACTTC. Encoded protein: CSAPVGGSHEQYF.